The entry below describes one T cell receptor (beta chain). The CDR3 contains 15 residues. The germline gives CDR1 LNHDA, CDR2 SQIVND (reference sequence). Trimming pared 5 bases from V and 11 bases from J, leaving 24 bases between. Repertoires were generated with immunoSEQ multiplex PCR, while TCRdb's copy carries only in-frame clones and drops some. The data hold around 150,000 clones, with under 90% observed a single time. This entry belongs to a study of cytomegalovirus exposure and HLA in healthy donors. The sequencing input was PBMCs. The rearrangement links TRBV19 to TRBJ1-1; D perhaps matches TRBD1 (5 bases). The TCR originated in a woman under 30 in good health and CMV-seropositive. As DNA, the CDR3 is TGTGCCAGTAGTCCCTCCTGGGAGGGGAGGAATCTGGCTTTCTTT. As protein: CASSPSWEGRNLAFF. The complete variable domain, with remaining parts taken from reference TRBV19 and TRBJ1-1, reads DGGITQSPKYLFRKEGQNVTLSCEQNLNHDAMYWYRQDPGQGLRLIYYSQIVNDFQKGDIAEGYSVSREKKESFPLTVTSAQKNPTAFYLCASSPSWEGRNLAFFGQGTRLTVV.